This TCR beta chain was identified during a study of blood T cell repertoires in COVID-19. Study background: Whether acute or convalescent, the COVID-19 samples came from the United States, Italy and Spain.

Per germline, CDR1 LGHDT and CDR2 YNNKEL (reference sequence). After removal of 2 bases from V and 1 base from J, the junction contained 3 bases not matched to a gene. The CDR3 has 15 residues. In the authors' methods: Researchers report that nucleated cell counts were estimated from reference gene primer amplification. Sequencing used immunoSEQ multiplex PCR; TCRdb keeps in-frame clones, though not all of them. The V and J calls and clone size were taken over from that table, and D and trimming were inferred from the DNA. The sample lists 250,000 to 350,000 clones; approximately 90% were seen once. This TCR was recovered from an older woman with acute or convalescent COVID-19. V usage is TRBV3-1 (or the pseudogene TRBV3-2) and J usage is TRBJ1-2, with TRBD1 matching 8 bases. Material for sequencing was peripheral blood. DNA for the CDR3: TGTGCCAGCAGCCAACAGGACAGGGTTAACTATGGCTACACCTTC. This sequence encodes CASSQQDRVNYGYTF.